A single sample gave rise to the 8 T cell receptor beta chains below, sequenced in a study of post-analysis software for immune sequencing data. General observations from the study: A handful of TRBV segments, including TRBV5-6, TRBV5-1 and TRBV20-1, were more frequent in patients than controls.

Unique molecular identifiers were carried by the TCR beta cDNA libraries. A single record per CDR3 protein comes from TCRdb applying MiXCR to the PCR reads. The sample carries 600,000 to 750,000 distinct CDR3 sequences, about 60% recorded once. The antigens for these receptors are not known. What was sequenced was blood. Receptor source: a girl aged 2-10 years with multiple sclerosis.

The chain links TRBV6-6 to TRBJ1-2; D unresolved. This CDR3 comprises 10 residues. The germline V and J ends were trimmed by 2 bases and 6 bases, with 1 base remaining between them. The germline CDR1 and CDR2 sequences are MNHNY and SVGAGI (reference sequence). The chain's CDR3 is CASSYNGYTF. In DNA, the CDR3 is TGTGCCAGCAGTTACAATGGCTACACCTTC.

The rearrangement joins TRBV7-2 to TRBJ2-5; 13 nucleotides agree with TRBD2. The CDR3 length is 13 residues. The V and J ends lost 4 bases and 13 bases, in that order; junction bases with no gene match: 6. The germline V gene has CDR1 SGHTA and CDR2 FQGNSA. CDR3 DNA: TGTGCCAGCAGCTCCGGGACTAGCGGGACTTTGTACTTC. Its translation is CASSSGTSGTLYF.

The chain combines TRBV10-2 with TRBJ2-5; TRBD1 agrees at 7 bases. Germline CDR1 and CDR2: WSHSY and SAAADI. CDR3 length: 18 residues. The J segment lost 2 bases and the V segment lost 6 bases, leaving 18 bases of the junction unmatched. CDR3 loop: CASSDLERDRGLQETQYF. The CDR3 DNA sequence: TGCGCCAGCAGCGACTTAGAAAGGGACAGAGGATTACAAGAGACCCAGTACTTC.

This rearrangement joins TRBV9 to TRBJ1-2, with 8 nucleotides matching TRBD1. Germline V lookup: CDR1 SGDLS, CDR2 YYNGEE. CDR3 size: 17 residues. Germline trimming cut 1 base from V and 7 bases from J; bases unmatched to any gene: 15. In nucleotides, the CDR3 is TGTGCCAGCAGCGTAAGCTTAGAGTTGCGGACAGGGAGTGGCTACACCTTC. Amino acid sequence: CASSVSLELRTGSGYTF.

The count of this clonotype is one. The chain recombines TRBV20-1 with TRBJ2-4; D gene uncertain. The CDR3 contains 13 residues. V lost 5 bases and J lost 2, with 10 bases in between. Germline V gives CDR1 DFQATT, CDR2 SNEGSKA (reference sequence). The CDR3 DNA is TGCAGTGCTCGCCAGGCGACCAAAAACATTCAGTACTTC. Amino acid sequence: CSARQATKNIQYF.

This clonotype was picked up a small number of times. This rearrangement joins TRBV29-1 to TRBJ2-5, with D possibly matching TRBD2 (5 bases). Germline V lookup: CDR1 SQVTM, CDR2 ANQGSEA. The CDR3 is 16 amino acids. With 3 bases removed from V and 0 bases from J, the gap between germline ends came to 17 bases. The CDR3 reads CSVDDQPTRNQETQYF. In DNA, the CDR3 is TGCAGCGTTGATGATCAGCCCACTAGGAACCAAGAGACCCAGTACTTC.

This sequence joins TRBV16 and TRBJ2-3; D not resolved. Germline CDR1 is KGHSY and CDR2 is FQNENV. Trimming pared 3 bases from V and 3 bases from J, leaving 4 bases between. The length of the CDR3 is 12 residues. DNA for the CDR3: TGTGCCAGCAGCCAGATGACAGATACGCAGTATTTT. Translating gives CASSQMTDTQYF.

The chain employs TRBV14 and TRBJ2-4; D not certain. The end of the DNA is better explained by TRBJ2-7, so the J call may be wrong. Germline CDR1 and CDR2: SGHDN and FVKESK. This CDR3 is 16 amino acids long. The CDR3 nucleotides read TGTGCCAGCAGCCAAGATCGGGTTGGACGTCCCTACGAGCAGTACTTC. This gives the protein CASSQDRVGRPYEQYF.